The clone carrying this T cell receptor beta chain came up many times. Unique molecular identifiers were built into the TCRbeta library. TCRdb re-derived calls from the PCR reads in MiXCR, one entry per CDR3 protein. The data hold about 240,000 distinct CDR3 sequences, with 25% observed a single time. Germline CDR1 is DFQATT and CDR2 is SNEGSKA (reference sequence). This CDR3 has 13 residues. Deletions cut 6 bases from V and 4 bases from J, with 16 bases between. The data stem from a study of T-cell reconstitution after alpha-beta-depleted transplantation in children. The sequenced sample was PBMCs, obtained before TCRalphabeta/CD19-depleted stem cell transplant. The clonotype originates from a girl between 2 and 10 years old with Fanconi anemia, due to receive a stem cell transplant. The chain links TRBV20-1 to TRBJ2-7; a weak D match, TRBD2 (6 bases). The CDR3 nucleotides read TGCAGTGCGCGGGACGAAACCGTTTACGAGCAGTACTTC. Translated, it gives CSARDETVYEQYF.